Below are 15 T cell receptor beta chains sequenced from a single sample in a study of memory CD4+ T cells and cytomegalovirus serostatus. Single viable CD3+CD4+CD8-CD45RO+ cells were sorted as the memory CD4+ T cells. Only in-frame clones appear in the TCRdb table, and some are missing; sequencing was by immunoSEQ multiplex PCR. Here the sample spans 50,000 to 65,000 clones, around four fifths being singletons. The sequencing input was memory CD4+ T cells from blood. These TCRs come from an adult in good health and CMV-seropositive.

The DNA of the CDR3 is TGTGCCAGCGGAACGACGAGGGTGGTCGGGGAGACCCAGTACTTC. Protein: CASGTTRVVGETQYF. This chain uses TRBV7-8 with TRBJ2-5, with D perhaps TRBD2 (5 bases). Germline V gene data show CDR1 as SGHVS and CDR2 as FQNEAQ. There are 15 residues in the CDR3. V lost 8 bases, J lost 5 bases, and 21 bases lay in between.

The V call is TRBV5-1, the J call TRBJ1-1; no clear D gene. Germline V gene sequence: CDR1 SGHRS, CDR2 YFSETQ. The germline V and J ends were trimmed by 5 bases and 0 bases, with 8 bases remaining between them. The CDR3 extends over 13 amino acids. CDR3: CASSSLVNTEAFF. In DNA form, the CDR3 reads TGCGCCAGCAGTTCGCTTGTGAACACTGAAGCTTTCTTT.

This chain's CDR3 is CASRFFAAGANVLTF. Here the CDR3 DNA reads TGTGCCAGCAGGTTTTTTGCGGCTGGGGCCAACGTCCTGACTTTC. This sequence joins TRBV11-2 and TRBJ2-6; no firm D call. Trimming cost V 6 bases and J 2 bases, with 11 bases left between them. CDR3 size: 15 residues. The V gene's germline CDR1 is SGHAT and CDR2 FQNNGV.

The chain employs TRBV5-1 and TRBJ1-4; the D is unclear. CDR3 length: 14 amino acids. Trimming took off 4 bases at V and 1 base at J, with 8 bases between the two ends. Germline CDR1 SGHRS, CDR2 YFSETQ. CDR3 sequence: CASSQVGTNEKLFF. CDR3 in DNA: TGCGCCAGCAGCCAGGTGGGAACTAATGAAAAACTGTTTTTT.

The genes are TRBV28 and TRBJ2-3, with a tentative D call TRBD2 (5 bases). Germline values: CDR1 MDHEN, CDR2 SYDVKM. The CDR3 is 12 amino acids. V shed 6 bases and J shed 8 bases, with 12 bases lying between them. CDR3 DNA: TGTGCCAGCAGGTCTACTAGGGTTACGCAGTATTTT. Encoded protein: CASRSTRVTQYF.

This chain connects TRBV7-2 to TRBJ1-2; D not certain. The CDR3 contains 17 residues. Germline V gene data show CDR1 as SGHTA and CDR2 as FQGNSA. Between the trimmed V and J ends, which lost 6 bases and 0 bases, there was a span of 20 bases. This CDR3 is CASRPPNSPRSNYGYTF. The CDR3 DNA reads as TGTGCCAGCAGGCCCCCCAATTCCCCCAGGTCTAACTATGGCTACACCTTC.

DNA for the CDR3: TGTGCCAGCAGCTCCCGGACCGGGGGGAGAGAGACCCAGTACTTC. It encodes CASSSRTGGRETQYF. The J gene is TRBJ2-5, the V gene TRBV11-1; 7 nucleotides agree with TRBD2. J was trimmed by 4 bases and V by 4 bases; bases with no gene match: 9. Germline V gives CDR1 SGHAT, CDR2 FQDESV (reference sequence). CDR3 length: 15 residues.

This sequence joins TRBV18 and TRBJ2-7; 7 bases agree with TRBD1. Germline V gives CDR1 KGHSH, CDR2 LQKENI. The CDR3 runs 16 residues. V shed 4 bases and J 0 bases; nucleotides not matched to a gene: 9. CDR3 region: CASSQEGTVPSYEQYF. The CDR3 coding sequence is TGTGCCAGCTCACAGGAAGGGACAGTACCCTCCTACGAGCAGTACTTC.

This chain connects TRBV2 to TRBJ1-5; possibly TRBD1 for D (5 bases). The CDR3 is made up of 15 amino acids. Trimming stripped 7 bases from V and 0 bases from J, with 13 bases between. Germline V lookup: CDR1 SNHLY, CDR2 FYNNEI. The CDR3 DNA follows: TGTGCCAGCACCAGGGCACGAGATAGCAATCAGCCCCAGCATTTT. It encodes CASTRARDSNQPQHF.

The chain combines TRBV9 with TRBJ2-3, with 10 bases that match TRBD1. Germline assignment: CDR1 SGDLS and CDR2 YYNGEE. With V trimmed by 3 bases and J by 5 bases, 6 bases remained unmatched. This CDR3 is 15 amino acids long. Here the CDR3 reads CASSAPGQGIDTQYF. CDR3 nucleotides: TGTGCCAGCAGCGCACCGGGACAGGGGATAGATACGCAGTATTTT.

This clone was seen only once. The chain employs TRBV7-9 and TRBJ2-3, with no clear D. CDR1 and CDR2 from the germline V gene are SEHNR and FQNEAQ (reference sequence). The CDR3 is made up of 12 amino acids. V was pared by 4 bases and J by 7 bases, with 9 bases between. CDR3 coding DNA: TGTGCCAGCAGCTCCAGACTGAATACGCAGTATTTT. Translation: CASSSRLNTQYF. Using reference TRBV7-9 and TRBJ2-3 for the parts outside the CDR3, the full variable domain is DTGVSQNPRHKITKRGQNVTFRCDPISEHNRLYWYRQTLGQGPEFLTYFQNEAQLEKSRLLSDRFSAERPKGSFSTLEIQRTEQGDSAMYLCASSSRLNTQYFGPGTRLTVL.

The chain combines TRBV6-6 with TRBJ1-1; D uncertain. The germline CDR1 and CDR2 sequences are MNHNY and SVGAGI (reference sequence). V was clipped by 8 bases and J by 3 bases, with 16 bases between them. CDR3 length: 14 amino acids. The CDR3 region is CASSREPEYTEAFF. As DNA, the CDR3 is TGTGCCAGCTCACGTGAGCCGGAGTACACTGAAGCTTTCTTT.

This clone was observed a handful of times. The chain has TRBV7-2 and TRBJ2-1; D is unclear. CDR3 length: 12 residues. From germline, CDR1 is SGHTA and CDR2 FQGNSA. V gave up 5 bases and J gave up 7 bases, with 9 bases separating them. CDR3: CASSRWGNEQFF. The CDR3 nucleotides are TGTGCCAGCAGCCGCTGGGGAAATGAGCAGTTCTTC.

The chain couples TRBV28 to TRBJ2-7, with D tentatively TRBD2 (5 bases). The CDR3 is made up of 14 amino acids. Germline CDR1 and CDR2: MDHEN and SYDVKM. V was cut by 5 bases and J by 2 bases, with 13 bases left in between. CDR3 loop: CASSPGVRTYEQYF. The DNA for the CDR3 is TGTGCCAGCAGTCCCGGGGTACGGACCTACGAGCAGTACTTC.

The V and J genes are TRBV27 and TRBJ2-5, with 9 bases that match TRBD2. The CDR3 has 22 amino acids. Trimming took 2 bases from V and 1 from J; bases not matched to a gene: 23. Germline CDR1 reads MNHEY; CDR2 reads SMNVEV (reference sequence). CDR3 region: CASSLARRRGGLIPPGQETQYF. In DNA form, the CDR3 reads TGTGCCAGCAGTTTAGCTCGTCGGCGGGGGGGCCTAATCCCCCCCGGCCAAGAGACCCAGTACTTC.